Listed below are T cell receptor beta chains from one sample, sequenced in a study of OX40 agonist ivuxolimab in advanced cancers. Repertoires were generated with immunoSEQ multiplex PCR, while TCRdb's copy carries only in-frame clones and drops some. The sample shows over 60,000 clones, roughly 87% of them seen only once. This specimen was CD4+ or CD8+ T cells sorted from blood, taken in a trial of the OX40 agonist ivuxolimab. The origin of the receptors is an adult with an advanced solid tumor such as melanoma, head and neck, liver or kidney cancer. Both conserved end residues are part of each CDR3. The order of the fields is CDR3 protein, CDR3 DNA, D gene, clone size, V gene, J gene. The D gene is left open where the match is weak. Clone size is stated in some rows and not others, as once, few, many or a class when expanded.

cdr3_aa: CASSGYPSTDTQYF
cdr3_nt: TGTGCCAGCAGCGGGTACCCTAGCACAGATACGCAGTATTTT
d_call: .
clone_size: .
v_call: TRBV7-2
j_call: TRBJ2-3

cdr3_aa: CATHWMGREGANYGYTF
cdr3_nt: TGTGCCACCCACTGGATGGGACGGGAGGGGGCTAACTATGGCTACACCTTC
d_call: .
clone_size: .
v_call: TRBV25-1
j_call: TRBJ1-2

cdr3_aa: CASSLSSGGAWWETQYF
cdr3_nt: TGTGCCAGCAGTTTATCTAGCGGGGGAGCCTGGTGGGAGACCCAGTACTTC
d_call: TRBD2
clone_size: .
v_call: TRBV27
j_call: TRBJ2-5

cdr3_aa: CASSLYNEQFF
cdr3_nt: TGTGCCAGCTCACTTTACAATGAGCAGTTCTTC
d_call: .
clone_size: .
v_call: TRBV18
j_call: TRBJ2-1

cdr3_aa: CASSETGGVGYGYTF
cdr3_nt: TGCGCCAGCAGCGAGACAGGGGGTGTTGGCTATGGCTACACCTTC
d_call: TRBD1
clone_size: .
v_call: TRBV5-1
j_call: TRBJ1-2

cdr3_aa: CASSDAGQHTEAFF
cdr3_nt: TGTGCCAGCAGTGATGCGGGACAGCACACTGAAGCTTTCTTT
d_call: TRBD1
clone_size: .
v_call: TRBV6-1
j_call: TRBJ1-1

cdr3_aa: CASSQVGSTGELFF
cdr3_nt: TGTGCCAGCAGCCAAGTAGGGAGCACCGGGGAGCTGTTTTTT
d_call: .
clone_size: .
v_call: TRBV7-3
j_call: TRBJ2-2

cdr3_aa: CASWDSSYEQYF
cdr3_nt: TGTGCCAGCTGGGACAGTTCCTACGAGCAGTACTTC
d_call: TRBD1
clone_size: .
v_call: TRBV27
j_call: TRBJ2-7

cdr3_aa: CASKEVSGTDTQYF
cdr3_nt: TGCGCCAGCAAGGAAGTCTCGGGGACAGATACGCAGTATTTT
d_call: .
clone_size: .
v_call: TRBV5-1
j_call: TRBJ2-3

cdr3_aa: CASSLLGTGELFF
cdr3_nt: TGTGCCAGCAGCTTATTAGGCACCGGGGAGCTGTTTTTT
d_call: .
clone_size: .
v_call: TRBV7-2
j_call: TRBJ2-2

cdr3_aa: CASRLTGDTEAFF
cdr3_nt: TGCGCCAGCAGACTTACAGGGGACACTGAAGCTTTCTTT
d_call: TRBD1
clone_size: few
v_call: TRBV5-1
j_call: TRBJ1-1

cdr3_aa: CASSLPGYEQYF
cdr3_nt: TGCGCCAGCAGCTTGCCCGGGTACGAGCAGTACTTC
d_call: .
clone_size: .
v_call: TRBV5-1
j_call: TRBJ2-7

cdr3_aa: CASSPRLAGALDEQFF
cdr3_nt: TGTGCCAGCAGCCCACGACTAGCGGGGGCTCTCGATGAGCAGTTCTTC
d_call: TRBD2
clone_size: .
v_call: TRBV9
j_call: TRBJ2-1

cdr3_aa: CASSLADRESSPLHF
cdr3_nt: TGCGCCAGCAGCTTGGCAGACAGGGAGTCCTCACCCCTCCACTTT
d_call: TRBD1
clone_size: few
v_call: TRBV5-1
j_call: TRBJ1-6

cdr3_aa: CASSYSQGLYGETQYF
cdr3_nt: TGTGCCAGCAGTTACTCACAGGGCCTTTACGGAGAGACCCAGTACTTC
d_call: .
clone_size: .
v_call: TRBV6-6
j_call: TRBJ2-5

cdr3_aa: CASSLTTGQVHTEAFF
cdr3_nt: TGTGCCAGCAGCTTGACGACCGGACAGGTTCACACTGAAGCTTTCTTT
d_call: TRBD1
clone_size: .
v_call: TRBV27
j_call: TRBJ1-1

cdr3_aa: CASSLSGLGPAGETQYF
cdr3_nt: TGTGCCAGCAGCTTAAGTGGGTTGGGCCCAGCAGGGGAGACCCAGTACTTC
d_call: .
clone_size: .
v_call: TRBV7-9
j_call: TRBJ2-5

cdr3_aa: CASSAGQGGQPQHF
cdr3_nt: TGTGCCAGCAGCGCGGGACAGGGCGGGCAGCCCCAGCATTTT
d_call: TRBD1
clone_size: .
v_call: TRBV7-2
j_call: TRBJ1-5

cdr3_aa: CASSQDRRPGGYTF
cdr3_nt: TGCGCCAGCAGCCAAGATCGCCGCCCGGGTGGCTACACCTTC
d_call: .
clone_size: .
v_call: TRBV4-3
j_call: TRBJ1-2

cdr3_aa: CAWSEGGGNEKLFF
cdr3_nt: TGTGCCTGGAGTGAAGGGGGGGGTAATGAAAAACTGTTTTTT
d_call: .
clone_size: once
v_call: TRBV30
j_call: TRBJ1-4

cdr3_aa: CASSPPQGGGTEAFF
cdr3_nt: TGTGCCAGCTCACCCCCGCAGGGAGGGGGAACTGAAGCTTTCTTT
d_call: .
clone_size: once
v_call: TRBV18
j_call: TRBJ1-1

cdr3_aa: CASRPDSGANVLTF
cdr3_nt: TGCGCCAGCAGACCCGACTCTGGGGCCAACGTCCTGACTTTC
d_call: .
clone_size: .
v_call: TRBV10-2
j_call: TRBJ2-6

cdr3_aa: CASSSEARIPGQGVDEQFF
cdr3_nt: TGCGCCAGCAGCTCGGAGGCGAGGATACCGGGACAGGGGGTAGATGAGCAGTTCTTC
d_call: TRBD1
clone_size: .
v_call: TRBV5-1
j_call: TRBJ2-1

cdr3_aa: CASSSRQQETQYF
cdr3_nt: TGTGCCAGCAGCTCCCGACAGCAAGAGACCCAGTACTTC
d_call: .
clone_size: .
v_call: TRBV5-8
j_call: TRBJ2-5

cdr3_aa: CASSYGLTTNEKLFF
cdr3_nt: TGCGCCAGCAGCTATGGGCTAACAACTAATGAAAAACTGTTTTTT
d_call: .
clone_size: .
v_call: TRBV5-1
j_call: TRBJ1-4

cdr3_aa: CASSYAQNRETQYF
cdr3_nt: TGTGCCAGCAGTTACGCTCAGAACCGAGAGACCCAGTACTTC
d_call: .
clone_size: .
v_call: TRBV6-5
j_call: TRBJ2-5

cdr3_aa: CASSFGQTYQETQYF
cdr3_nt: TGTGCCAGCAGTTTCGGACAGACGTACCAAGAGACCCAGTACTTC
d_call: .
clone_size: .
v_call: TRBV27
j_call: TRBJ2-5

cdr3_aa: CASTLGQLYNEQFF
cdr3_nt: TGTGCCAGCACCCTGGGACAGCTCTACAATGAGCAGTTCTTC
d_call: TRBD1
clone_size: .
v_call: TRBV6-1
j_call: TRBJ2-1

cdr3_aa: CASKLTDYYEQYF
cdr3_nt: TGTGCCAGCAAATTGACGGACTACTACGAGCAGTACTTC
d_call: .
clone_size: .
v_call: TRBV6-1
j_call: TRBJ2-7

cdr3_aa: CASSVGQGTYGYTF
cdr3_nt: TGTGCCAGCAGCGTAGGACAAGGGACCTATGGCTACACCTTC
d_call: .
clone_size: .
v_call: TRBV9
j_call: TRBJ1-2

cdr3_aa: CASTLTGGSGSTF
cdr3_nt: TGTGCCAGCACCTTGACAGGGGGCAGCGGAAGCACCTTC
d_call: TRBD1
clone_size: .
v_call: TRBV6-1
j_call: TRBJ1-2

cdr3_aa: CASSVLQGNYGYTF
cdr3_nt: TGTGCCAGCAGTGTACTACAGGGGAACTATGGCTACACCTTC
d_call: TRBD1
clone_size: .
v_call: TRBV6-1
j_call: TRBJ1-2

cdr3_aa: CASSQQYRRLGAFF
cdr3_nt: TGCGCCAGCAGCCAGCAATATCGGAGGCTAGGGGCTTTCTTT
d_call: .
clone_size: .
v_call: TRBV4-3
j_call: TRBJ1-1

cdr3_aa: CASSLALGAYEQYF
cdr3_nt: TGTGCCAGCAGCTTAGCGTTAGGGGCCTACGAGCAGTACTTC
d_call: .
clone_size: .
v_call: TRBV7-9
j_call: TRBJ2-7

cdr3_aa: CASSLGQKETQYF
cdr3_nt: TGCGCCAGCAGCTTGGGACAGAAAGAGACCCAGTACTTC
d_call: .
clone_size: once
v_call: TRBV5-1
j_call: TRBJ2-5